This T cell receptor (beta chain) was observed in a study of regulatory T cells in long-lasting Graves disease. This CDR3 spans 14 amino acids. V lost 5 bases and J 6 bases, leaving 17 bases between the germline ends. Per germline, CDR1 SGHTA and CDR2 FQGNSA. The time point denotes: persistent/refractory GD, antithyroid drugs over 5 years with positive TRAb. Construction of the TCR library relied on RNA isolated from PBMCs. In its sample, this clonotype was seen a few times. CDR3 regions were amplified by Arm-PCR using iRepertoire HTBI primers to build TCR beta libraries. Original processing methods: Across all samples, approximately 64 TRBV segments and 15 or so TRBJ segments were identified. TCRdb reprocessed the multiplex PCR reads via MiXCR and lists one record per CDR3 protein. Here the V and J calls rest on TCRdb's processing, not on the authors' analysis. The data contain a few hundred thousand distinct CDR3 sequences, approximately 25% of them singletons.

The sample was peripheral blood mononuclear cells (PBMCs), taken when the disease was refractory, from a patient treated with antithyroid drugs. This TCR came from a middle-aged woman with Graves disease. This rearrangement joins TRBV7-2 to TRBJ2-7; D gene ambiguous. The CDR3 loop reads CASSPRSKRVEQYF. Here the CDR3 DNA reads TGTGCCAGCAGCCCCCGGTCAAAAAGGGTCGAGCAGTACTTC.